A single sample is the source of the 19 T cell receptor beta chains below, sequenced in a study of T-cell memory formation after mild COVID-19. One entry per CDR3 protein results from TCRdb running MiXCR on the 5' RACE reads. The data hold about 180,000 distinct CDR3 sequences, with around a sixth observed a single time. The sequencing sample was made of PBMCs or a T cell subset sorted from them (not recorded which). Receptor source: a man aged 18 to 30 who had mild COVID-19 (a few samples of this study predate the infection). Cell type and time point are not known.

The chain has TRBV12-3 or TRBV12-4 and TRBJ1-1; D not resolved. V gave up 5 bases and J gave up 1 base, with 14 bases separating them. The CDR3 length is 15 residues. The CDR3 is CASSHDTGTNTEAFF. CDR3 DNA: TGTGCCAGCAGTCACGACACTGGCACGAACACTGAAGCTTTCTTT.

V is TRBV20-1 and J is TRBJ2-1; TRBD1 matches at 7 bases. CDR3 length equals 13 residues. Trimming at V came to 8 bases and at J to 7 bases, leaving 11 bases not matched to a gene. CDR1 is DFQATT, CDR2 SNEGSKA, per germline (reference sequence). CDR3 coding DNA: TGCAGTATCTCGAGGGGGCCGAGGAATGAGCAGTTCTTC. It codes for CSISRGPRNEQFF.

This clonotype was picked up a small number of times. The chain recombines TRBV9 with TRBJ1-1; a weak D match, TRBD1 (5 bases). Germline CDR1 is SGDLS and CDR2 is YYNGEE. The V and J ends lost 4 bases and 4 bases respectively, with 8 bases between them. The CDR3 is 12 residues long. Here the CDR3 DNA reads TGTGCCAGCAGCTTCACAGGCACTGAAGCTTTCTTT. Its protein is CASSFTGTEAFF.

This clonotype was counted between two and nine times. The gene calls are TRBV29-1 and TRBJ2-2; D is unresolved. The CDR3 has 11 residues. CDR1 is SQVTM, CDR2 ANQGSEA, per germline. V was pared by 3 bases and J by 7 bases, with 6 bases between. CDR3 bases: TGCAGCGTTGAGGTCGACGGGGAGCTGTTTTTT. It encodes CSVEVDGELFF.

This clonotype was observed a few times. The chain employs TRBV5-1 and TRBJ1-5, with no clear D. The CDR3 has 13 residues. V lost 1 base to trimming and J lost 7 bases, with 9 bases between them. Looked up from germline, CDR1 is SGHRS and CDR2 is YFSETQ. CDR3 loop: CASSLIGNQPQHF. CDR3 bases: TGCGCCAGCAGCTTGATAGGGAACCAGCCCCAGCATTTT.

This sequence joins TRBV20-1 and TRBJ1-6; maybe TRBD1 (6 bases). V was trimmed by 0 bases and J by 0 bases, leaving 15 bases between them. The germline V gene has CDR1 DFQATT and CDR2 SNEGSKA (reference sequence). This CDR3 contains 18 residues. The CDR3 spells CSAREPGGASSYNSPLHF. CDR3 bases: TGCAGTGCTAGAGAACCCGGGGGGGCGAGCTCCTATAATTCACCCCTCCACTTT.

This clonotype was seen more than once but under ten times. The V and J genes are TRBV7-9 and TRBJ2-7, with D hard to call. The CDR3 covers 14 residues. V lost 5 bases and J lost 0, with 11 bases in between. CDR1 and CDR2 from the germline V gene are SEHNR and FQNEAQ (reference sequence). The CDR3 region is CASSPRNTSYEQYF. The CDR3 DNA is TGTGCCAGCAGCCCGCGTAACACCTCCTACGAGCAGTACTTC.

The chain uses TRBV6-5 and TRBJ1-6, with 7 bases lining up with TRBD1. Germline V CDR1 and CDR2: MNHEY, SVGAGI. V trimming: 5 bases; J trimming: 10 bases; junction bases outside the gene matches: 5. This CDR3 region has 13 residues. CDR3 protein: CASSIQGLSPLHF. For the CDR3, the DNA is TGTGCCAGCAGTATACAGGGGTTGTCACCCCTCCACTTT.

This clonotype was picked up many times. The CDR3 coding sequence is TGTGCCAGCAGCCCTAGCGGGGGGGCCGTCAGGACAGATACGCAGTATTTT. Its translation is CASSPSGGAVRTDTQYF. V is TRBV7-2 and J is TRBJ2-3, with 12 bases identical to TRBD2. The CDR3 consists of 17 residues. CDR1 is SGHTA, CDR2 FQGNSA, per germline. With V trimmed by 5 bases and J by 3 bases, 9 bases remained unmatched.

The rearrangement joins TRBV7-2 to TRBJ1-5, with D uncertain. The V and J ends lost 1 base and 6 bases respectively, with 10 bases between them. The CDR3 runs to 14 residues. CDR1 and CDR2 from the germline V gene are SGHTA and FQGNSA. The CDR3 bases are TGTGCCAGCAGCTTAGGCCCCAAGGGTCAGCCCCAGCATTTT. It translates to CASSLGPKGQPQHF.

This clonotype was counted once. The chain uses TRBV7-9 and TRBJ2-5; D may be TRBD2 (5 bases). The CDR3 is made up of 13 amino acids. V dropped 4 bases and J dropped 9 bases, with 15 bases sitting between them. The germline V gene encodes CDR1 SEHNR and CDR2 FQNEAQ (reference sequence). The CDR3 loop is CASSSRAPEAQYF. CDR3 DNA: TGTGCCAGCAGCTCGAGGGCACCTGAGGCCCAGTACTTC. Full variable domain (rest looked up from reference TRBV7-9 and TRBJ2-5): DTGVSQNPRHKITKRGQNVTFRCDPISEHNRLYWYRQTLGQGPEFLTYFQNEAQLEKSRLLSDRFSAERPKGSFSTLEIQRTEQGDSAMYLCASSSRAPEAQYFGPGTRLLVL.

This chain links TRBV3-1 with TRBJ1-3; D is unresolved. Germline V lookup: CDR1 LGHDT, CDR2 YNNKEL (reference sequence). V was cut by 4 bases and J by 8 bases, with 9 bases left in between. The CDR3 consists of 12 residues. DNA for the CDR3: TGTGCCAGCAGCCTGGGGAGGGACACCATATATTTT. This encodes CASSLGRDTIYF.

This clonotype was found a few times. The J gene is TRBJ2-2, the V gene TRBV20-1, with 8 bases fitting TRBD1. Germline lookup yields CDR1 DFQATT and CDR2 SNEGSKA (reference sequence). Trimming removed 3 bases from V and 3 bases from J; junction bases left unmatched: 3. The CDR3 covers 14 residues. The CDR3 coding sequence is TGCAGTGCTAGGCCAGGGGGCTACACCGGGGAGCTGTTTTTT. It codes for CSARPGGYTGELFF.

This sequence joins TRBV20-1 and TRBJ1-1, with D hard to call. The germline V gene encodes CDR1 DFQATT and CDR2 SNEGSKA (reference sequence). Trimming removed 6 bases from V and 10 bases from J, with 18 bases in between. The CDR3 has 12 amino acids. This CDR3 is CSAERRPSGAFF. In DNA, the CDR3 is TGCAGTGCGGAACGACGCCCCTCGGGAGCTTTCTTT.

The chain combines TRBV6-6 with TRBJ2-2; 8 bases fit TRBD2. This CDR3 is 16 amino acids long. Germline lookup yields CDR1 MNHNY and CDR2 SVGAGI (reference sequence). V gave up 6 bases and J gave up 0 bases; unmatched junction bases: 6. The DNA of the CDR3 is TGTGCCAGCAGACCTCGGGGGGGCACGAACACCGGGGAGCTGTTTTTT. Amino acid sequence: CASRPRGGTNTGELFF.

The V and J genes are TRBV12-3 or TRBV12-4 and TRBJ2-5, with a weak D call TRBD1 (6 bases). The CDR3 spans 14 residues. Trimming removed 7 bases from V and 5 bases from J, with 17 bases in between. This chain's CDR3 is CASTTQGMVETQYF. The CDR3 nucleotides read TGTGCCAGCACTACACAGGGAATGGTTGAGACCCAGTACTTC.

The V call is TRBV6-6, the J call TRBJ1-1; the match to TRBD1 covers 9 bases. The CDR3 is made up of 14 amino acids. J gave up 4 bases and V 5 bases, and 5 bases lay outside the gene matches. Germline values: CDR1 MNHNY, CDR2 SVGAGI (reference sequence). The CDR3 loop is CASSRTGGGTEAFF. CDR3 nucleotides: TGTGCCAGCAGTCGAACAGGGGGCGGCACTGAAGCTTTCTTT.

The V call is TRBV12-3 or TRBV12-4, the J call TRBJ2-7; 9 bases line up with TRBD2. Unmatched junction bases numbered 6, after V lost 3 bases and J lost 6 bases. The CDR3 length is 14 residues. CDR3 DNA sequence: TGTGCCAGCAGTTTTGGGCTAGCGGGGTTCGAGCAGTACGTC. It yields the protein CASSFGLAGFEQYV.

V and J are TRBV25-1 and TRBJ2-5, with TRBD1 identical over 9 bases. J gave up 4 bases and V 3 bases, and 6 bases lay outside the gene matches. Per germline, CDR1 MGHDK and CDR2 SYGVNS. The CDR3 totals 15 residues. CDR3 amino acids: CASSDPQGAGETQYF. The CDR3 DNA sequence: TGTGCCAGCAGTGACCCACAGGGGGCCGGAGAGACCCAGTACTTC.